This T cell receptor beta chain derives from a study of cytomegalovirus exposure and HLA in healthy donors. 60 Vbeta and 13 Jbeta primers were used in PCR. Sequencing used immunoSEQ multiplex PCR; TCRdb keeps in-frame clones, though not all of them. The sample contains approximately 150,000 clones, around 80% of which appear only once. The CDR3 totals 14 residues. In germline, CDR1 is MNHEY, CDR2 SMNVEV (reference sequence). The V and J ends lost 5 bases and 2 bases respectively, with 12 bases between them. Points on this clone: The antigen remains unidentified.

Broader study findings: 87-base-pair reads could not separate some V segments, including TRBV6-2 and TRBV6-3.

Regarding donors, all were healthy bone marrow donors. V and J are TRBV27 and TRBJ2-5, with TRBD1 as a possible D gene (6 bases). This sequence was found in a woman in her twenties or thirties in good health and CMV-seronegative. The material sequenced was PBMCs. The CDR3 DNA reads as TGTGCCAGCAGTCCCTACAGGGAACAAGAGACCCAGTACTTC. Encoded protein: CASSPYREQETQYF.